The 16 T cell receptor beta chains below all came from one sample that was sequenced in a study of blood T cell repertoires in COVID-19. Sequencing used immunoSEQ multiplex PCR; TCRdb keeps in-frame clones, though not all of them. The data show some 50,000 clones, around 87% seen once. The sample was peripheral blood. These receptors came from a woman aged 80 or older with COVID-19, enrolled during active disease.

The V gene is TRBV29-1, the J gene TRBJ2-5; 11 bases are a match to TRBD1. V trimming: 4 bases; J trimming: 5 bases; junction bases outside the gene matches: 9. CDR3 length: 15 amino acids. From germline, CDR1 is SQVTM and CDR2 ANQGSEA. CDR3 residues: CSVVLGQGAWETQYF. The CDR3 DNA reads TGCAGCGTTGTTTTAGGACAGGGGGCCTGGGAGACCCAGTACTTC.

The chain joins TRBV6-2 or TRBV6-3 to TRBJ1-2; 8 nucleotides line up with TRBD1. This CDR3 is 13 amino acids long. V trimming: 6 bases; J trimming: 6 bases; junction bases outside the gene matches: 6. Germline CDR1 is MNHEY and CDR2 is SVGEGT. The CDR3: CASSQTGVDGYTF. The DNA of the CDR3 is TGTGCCAGCAGCCAGACAGGGGTAGATGGCTACACCTTC.

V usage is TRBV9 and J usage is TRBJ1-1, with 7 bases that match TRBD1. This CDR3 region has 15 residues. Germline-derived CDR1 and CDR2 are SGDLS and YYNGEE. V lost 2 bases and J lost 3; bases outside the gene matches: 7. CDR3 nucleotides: TGTGCCAGCAGCGTTAGGGACAGCTACTACACTGAAGCTTTCTTT. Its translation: CASSVRDSYYTEAFF.

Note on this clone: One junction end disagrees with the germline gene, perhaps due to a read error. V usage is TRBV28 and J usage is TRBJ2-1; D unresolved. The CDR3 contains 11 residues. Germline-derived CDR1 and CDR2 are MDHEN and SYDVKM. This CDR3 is CAGGPRHEQFF. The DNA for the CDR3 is TGCGCCGGCGGCCCCCGGCATGAGCAGTTCTTC.

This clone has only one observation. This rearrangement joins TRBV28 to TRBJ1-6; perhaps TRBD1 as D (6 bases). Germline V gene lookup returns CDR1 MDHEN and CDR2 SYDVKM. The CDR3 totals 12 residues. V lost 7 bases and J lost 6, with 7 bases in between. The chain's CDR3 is CASNRVNSPLHF. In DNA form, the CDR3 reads TGTGCCAGCAACAGGGTTAATTCACCCCTCCACTTT.

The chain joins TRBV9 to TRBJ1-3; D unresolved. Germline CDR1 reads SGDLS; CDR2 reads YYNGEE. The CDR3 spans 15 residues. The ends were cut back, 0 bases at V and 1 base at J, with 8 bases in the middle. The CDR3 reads CASSVGGASGNTIYF. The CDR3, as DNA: TGTGCCAGCAGCGTAGGTGGAGCTTCTGGAAACACCATATATTTT. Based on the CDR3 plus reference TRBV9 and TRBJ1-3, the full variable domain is DSGVTQTPKHLITATGQRVTLRCSPRSGDLSVYWYQQSLDQGLQFLIQYYNGEERAKGNILERFSAQQFPDLHSELNLSSLELGDSALYFCASSVGGASGNTIYFGEGSWLTVV.

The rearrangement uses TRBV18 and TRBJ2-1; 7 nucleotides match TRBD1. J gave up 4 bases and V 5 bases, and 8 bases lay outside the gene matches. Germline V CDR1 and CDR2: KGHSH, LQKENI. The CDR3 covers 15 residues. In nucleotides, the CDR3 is TGTGCCAGCTCATTACGGGACAGCAATTACAATGAGCAGTTCTTC. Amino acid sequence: CASSLRDSNYNEQFF.

CDR3 loop: CATSDRRTGSYGYTF. The CDR3 DNA reads as TGTGCCACCAGTGATCGACGGACAGGGAGCTATGGCTACACCTTC. The chain carries TRBV24-1 and TRBJ1-2; TRBD1 matches 8 bases. The V gene end was trimmed by 3 bases and the J gene end by 4 bases; junction bases not matched to a gene: 6. CDR1 and CDR2 from the germline V gene are KGHDR and SFDVKD. CDR3 size: 15 residues.

The CDR3 loop reads CASSVGQDKNIQYF. The CDR3 DNA is TGTGCCAGCTCGGTGGGACAGGACAAAAACATTCAGTACTTC. This chain uses TRBV18 with TRBJ2-4; 8 nucleotides match TRBD1. This CDR3 is built from 14 residues. CDR1 is KGHSH, CDR2 LQKENI, per germline. Trimming at V came to 6 bases and at J to 3 bases, leaving 4 bases not matched to a gene.

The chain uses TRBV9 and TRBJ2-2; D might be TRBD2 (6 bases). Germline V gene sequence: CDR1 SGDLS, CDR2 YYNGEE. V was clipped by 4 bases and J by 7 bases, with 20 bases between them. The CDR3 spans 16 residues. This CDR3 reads CASSPRGGVVHGELFF. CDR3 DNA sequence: TGTGCCAGCAGCCCTCGGGGCGGGGTCGTGCACGGGGAGCTGTTTTTT.

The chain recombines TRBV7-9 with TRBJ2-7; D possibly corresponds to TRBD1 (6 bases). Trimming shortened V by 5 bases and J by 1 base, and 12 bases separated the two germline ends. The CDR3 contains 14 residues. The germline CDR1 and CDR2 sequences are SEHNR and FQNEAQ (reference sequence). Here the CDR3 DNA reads TGTGCCAGCAGCCCCTCCAGGGGTTCCTACGAGCAGTACTTC. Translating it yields CASSPSRGSYEQYF.

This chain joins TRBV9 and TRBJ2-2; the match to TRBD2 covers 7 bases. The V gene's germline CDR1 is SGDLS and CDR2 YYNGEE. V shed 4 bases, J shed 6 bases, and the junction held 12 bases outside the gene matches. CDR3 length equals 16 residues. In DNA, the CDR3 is TGTGCCAGCAGCCTCGGACTAGGCGTTGTTGCCGGGGAGCTGTTTTTT. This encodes CASSLGLGVVAGELFF.

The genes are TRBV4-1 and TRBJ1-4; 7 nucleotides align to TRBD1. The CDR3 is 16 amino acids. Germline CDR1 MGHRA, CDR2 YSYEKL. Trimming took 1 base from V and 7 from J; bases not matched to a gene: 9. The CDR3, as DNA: TGCGCCAGCAGCCAAGTCTGGGACAGAAGCCCTGAAAAACTGTTTTTT. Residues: CASSQVWDRSPEKLFF.

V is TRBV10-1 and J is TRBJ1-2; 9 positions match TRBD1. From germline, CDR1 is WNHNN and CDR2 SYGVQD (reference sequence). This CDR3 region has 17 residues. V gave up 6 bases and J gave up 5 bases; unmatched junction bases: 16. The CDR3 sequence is CASSQPRLRDRVYGYTF. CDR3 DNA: TGCGCCAGCAGCCAACCACGGCTTAGGGACAGGGTATATGGCTACACCTTC.

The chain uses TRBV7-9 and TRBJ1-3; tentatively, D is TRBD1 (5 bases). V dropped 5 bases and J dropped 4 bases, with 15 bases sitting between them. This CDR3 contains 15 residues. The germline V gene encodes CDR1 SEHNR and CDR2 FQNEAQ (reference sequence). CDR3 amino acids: CASSPEGASGNTIYF. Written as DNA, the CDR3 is TGTGCCAGCAGCCCCGAAGGGGCATCGGGAAACACCATATATTTT.

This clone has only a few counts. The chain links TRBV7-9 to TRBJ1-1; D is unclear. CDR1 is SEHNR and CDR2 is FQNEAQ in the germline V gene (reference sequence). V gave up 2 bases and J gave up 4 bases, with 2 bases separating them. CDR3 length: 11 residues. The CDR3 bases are TGTGCCAGCAGCTTACTCACTGAAGCTTTCTTT. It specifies CASSLLTEAFF.